The clone carrying this TCR beta chain was detected a few times. Its target is not known. Quantitative 5'-RACE was performed with molecular barcodes, and it yielded the TCR beta libraries. TCRdb used MiXCR to reprocess the 5' RACE reads, holding one entry per CDR3 protein. The table shows some 30,000 distinct CDR3 sequences, with 7.2% occurring only once. The CDR3 totals 13 residues. Germline lookup yields CDR1 SGHNT and CDR2 YYREEE (reference sequence). J lost 7 bases, V lost 10 bases, and 8 bases had no gene match. The record originates from a study of CD8 T cells in ankylosing spondylitis. Study-wide points: Peripheral blood held disease-linked clones only at relatively low frequency, and these were CD8+.

Sequencing was carried out using blood, either unsorted or a sorted T cell fraction (not recorded which). This TCR came from a male donor with ankylosing spondylitis or in good health (not recorded which). The rearrangement links TRBV5-4 to TRBJ1-4, with 9 bases matching TRBD1. CDR3 residues: CAGGQGPGEKLFF. The CDR3 DNA sequence: TGTGCCGGGGGACAGGGACCAGGTGAAAAACTGTTTTTT.